Each of the 10 T cell receptor beta chains below was sequenced from the same sample in a study of blood T cell repertoires in COVID-19. The assay was immunoSEQ multiplex PCR, and TCRdb's table has in-frame clones only and misses some. The sample has approximately 45,000 clones; about 83% are singletons. The material sequenced was peripheral blood. The receptors were sampled from a man aged 35 to 55 with COVID-19, enrolled during active disease.

This clone showed up just once. The rearrangement joins TRBV5-4 to TRBJ1-1, with TRBD1 matching 8 bases. J lost 4 bases, V lost 4 bases, and 12 bases had no gene match. The CDR3 loop spans 16 amino acids. Germline V gene lookup returns CDR1 SGHNT and CDR2 YYREEE (reference sequence). Here the CDR3 DNA reads TGTGCCAGCAGCCTTCCGCCCGGGACAGGTGTCACTGAAGCTTTCTTT. Its translation is CASSLPPGTGVTEAFF.

V gene TRBV28 combines with J gene TRBJ2-3; TRBD2 matches at 10 bases. The CDR3 spans 15 residues. Trimming removed 8 bases from V and 0 bases from J; junction bases left unmatched: 5. The V gene's germline CDR1 is MDHEN and CDR2 SYDVKM. This CDR3 is CASHERGGSTDTQYF. The CDR3 nucleotides are TGTGCCAGCCACGAGCGGGGGGGTAGCACAGATACGCAGTATTTT.

J is TRBJ1-1 and V is TRBV5-8; D is undetermined. V was pared by 2 bases and J by 5 bases, with 7 bases between. Per germline, CDR1 SGHTS and CDR2 YDEGEE. CDR3 size: 12 residues. The CDR3: CASSFVTTEAFF. The CDR3, as DNA: TGTGCCAGCAGCTTTGTGACTACTGAAGCTTTCTTT.

The V gene is TRBV6-5, the J gene TRBJ1-5, with 9 bases lining up with TRBD1. The CDR3 runs 16 residues. CDR1 MNHEY and CDR2 SVGAGI come from the germline V gene. The V and J ends lost 4 bases and 7 bases, in that order; junction bases with no gene match: 11. The CDR3 reads CASSSVDRGKGQPQHF. Written as DNA, the CDR3 is TGTGCCAGCAGTTCCGTGGACAGGGGCAAAGGACAGCCCCAGCATTTT.

The chain has TRBV15 and TRBJ2-5; 8 nucleotides line up with TRBD2. V lost 0 bases to trimming and J lost 4 bases; unmatched junction nucleotides: 7. Germline loops: CDR1 LNHNV, CDR2 YYDKDF (reference sequence). This CDR3 has 16 amino acids. This chain's CDR3 is CATSRDGRAMVETQYF. The DNA for the CDR3 is TGTGCCACCAGCAGAGACGGGAGGGCCATGGTAGAGACCCAGTACTTC.

The V gene is TRBV30, the J gene TRBJ1-2, with D tentatively TRBD1 (5 bases). CDR1 and CDR2 from the germline V gene are GTSNPN and SVGIG (reference sequence). V shed 2 bases and J shed 8 bases, with 12 bases lying between them. CDR3 size: 12 residues. CDR3 sequence: CAWSPGGGGYTF. The CDR3 DNA reads as TGTGCCTGGAGTCCGGGGGGTGGGGGCTACACCTTC.

This clone was picked up a small number of times. V and J are TRBV5-1 and TRBJ2-3; D uncertain. With 0 bases removed from V and 6 bases from J, the gap between germline ends came to 8 bases. Germline lookup yields CDR1 SGHRS and CDR2 YFSETQ. There are 13 residues in the CDR3. The CDR3 bases are TGCGCCAGCAGCTTGGCCCCCTATGATACGCAGTATTTT. Translation gives CASSLAPYDTQYF.

V gene TRBV19 combines with J gene TRBJ1-2; D possibly corresponds to TRBD1 (6 bases). This CDR3 region has 15 residues. In germline, CDR1 is LNHDA, CDR2 SQIVND (reference sequence). Trimming stripped 5 bases from V and 0 bases from J, with 13 bases between. CDR3 sequence (DNA): TGTGCCAGTAGTGCCGACCGGGACACTAACTATGGCTACACCTTC. This gives the protein CASSADRDTNYGYTF. The entire variable domain, with the rest obtained from reference TRBV19 and TRBJ1-2, is as follows: DGGITQSPKYLFRKEGQNVTLSCEQNLNHDAMYWYRQDPGQGLRLIYYSQIVNDFQKGDIAEGYSVSREKKESFPLTVTSAQKNPTAFYLCASSADRDTNYGYTFGSGTRLTVV.

This clone was detected only a few times. The chain carries TRBV5-8 and TRBJ2-7, with a tentative D call TRBD2 (5 bases). The CDR3 covers 13 residues. V dropped 0 bases and J dropped 9 bases, with 13 bases sitting between them. Germline V gives CDR1 SGHTS, CDR2 YDEGEE. CDR3 loop: CASSLARVGVQYF. CDR3 bases: TGTGCCAGCAGCTTGGCGCGGGTCGGGGTGCAGTACTTC.

V is TRBV3-1 (or the pseudogene TRBV3-2) and J is TRBJ1-4; maybe TRBD1 (5 bases). Germline CDR1 is LGHDT and CDR2 is YNNKEL (reference sequence). Trimming took 1 base from V and 7 from J, leaving 10 bases between them. The CDR3 covers 14 residues. CDR3 in DNA: TGTGCCAGCAGCCAAGGGATTGACAGTGAAAAACTGTTTTTT. Protein product: CASSQGIDSEKLFF.